This TCR beta chain was identified during a study of cytomegalovirus exposure and HLA in healthy donors. Study findings and constraints: What was likely a sequencing artifact was a cluster of highly shared sequence variants. Previous analysis showed most TCR beta V segments were productive about 90% or about 30% of the time.

The germline gives CDR1 MNHNY, CDR2 SVGAGI (reference sequence). The CDR3 sequence is 16 residues long. With V trimmed by 5 bases and J by 4 bases, 9 bases remained unmatched. PCR employed 60 Vbeta and 13 Jbeta primers. Sequencing used immunoSEQ multiplex PCR; TCRdb keeps in-frame clones, though not all of them. The table records about 95,000 clones, roughly four fifths of them present only once. Notes on this clone: Its antigen is unknown.

The J gene is TRBJ2-3, the V gene TRBV6-6; 10 bases agree with TRBD2. The specimen was PBMCs. The receptor was derived from a man aged 30 to 45 in good health and CMV-seropositive. In nucleotides, the CDR3 is TGTGCCAGCAGTGGGTGGACTAGCGGCGGGGCAGATACGCAGTATTTT. As protein: CASSGWTSGGADTQYF.